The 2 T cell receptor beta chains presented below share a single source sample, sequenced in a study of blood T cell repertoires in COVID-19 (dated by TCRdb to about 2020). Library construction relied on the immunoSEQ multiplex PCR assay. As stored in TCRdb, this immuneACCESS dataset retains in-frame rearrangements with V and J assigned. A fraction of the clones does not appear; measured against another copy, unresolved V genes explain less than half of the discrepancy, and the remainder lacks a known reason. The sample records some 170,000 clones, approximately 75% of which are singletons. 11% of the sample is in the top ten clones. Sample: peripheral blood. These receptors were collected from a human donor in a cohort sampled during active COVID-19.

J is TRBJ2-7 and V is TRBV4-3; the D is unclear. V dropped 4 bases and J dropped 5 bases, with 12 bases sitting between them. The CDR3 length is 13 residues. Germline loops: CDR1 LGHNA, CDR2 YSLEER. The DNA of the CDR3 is TGCGCCAGCAGCCGAGGTGACTGGGACGAGCAGTACTTC. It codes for CASSRGDWDEQYF.

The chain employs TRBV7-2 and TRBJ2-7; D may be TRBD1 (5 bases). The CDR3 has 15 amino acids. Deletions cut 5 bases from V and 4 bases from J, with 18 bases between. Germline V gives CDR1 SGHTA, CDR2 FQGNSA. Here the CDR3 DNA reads TGTGCCAGCAGCCCCGACAGCTCAAGGAGTTACGAGCAGTACTTC. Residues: CASSPDSSRSYEQYF.